There are many counts of the clone carrying this T cell receptor beta chain. The antigen is unknown. Using quantitative 5'-RACE with molecular barcodes, the authors made TCR beta libraries. TCRdb re-called the 5' RACE reads with MiXCR, one entry per CDR3 protein. Altogether about 200,000 distinct CDR3 sequences are present, approximately 7.4% being singletons, with the ten largest covering 14%. The source of the sample is a study of CD8 T cells in ankylosing spondylitis. The length of the CDR3 is 13 residues. The germline V gene has CDR1 MNHEY and CDR2 SVGEGT. V was cut by 0 bases and J by 6 bases, with 6 bases left in between. Whole-study findings and limits: Past research had described some motif variants in reactive arthritis synovial fluid and blood. According to the report, clones linked to the disease were significantly enriched in matched synovial fluid samples taken from ankylosing spondylitis patients. Ankylosing spondylitis blood appeared to carry a characteristic TCR beta motif of fewer than 10 highly homologous variants. The disease-linked clones had a CD8+ phenotype and low blood frequencies.

The clonotype was recovered from a male donor with ankylosing spondylitis. The genes are TRBV6-2 or TRBV6-3 and TRBJ2-1, with D uncertain. What was sequenced was blood, either unsorted or a sorted T cell fraction (not recorded which). As DNA, the CDR3 is TGTGCCAGCAGTTACTCAAGAGGCAATGAGCAGTTCTTC. Translated: CASSYSRGNEQFF.